This TCR beta chain came from a study of blood T cell repertoires in COVID-19. About the research overall: The United States, Italy and Spain provided the acute and convalescent COVID-19 samples. Nucleic acid was either cDNA or gDNA, and it came from T cells, B-cell-depleted T cells, or PBMCs.

Authors' analysis steps: Estimation of nucleated cell counts relied on the amplification of reference gene primers. Repertoires were generated with immunoSEQ multiplex PCR, while TCRdb's copy carries only in-frame clones and drops some. Clone size and the V and J calls come from that table; the DNA yielded D and trimming. This sample yields 70,000 or so clones, of which approximately 85% are seen a single time; approximately 35% belongs to the top ten. V was clipped by 6 bases and J by 1 base; unmatched bases: 4. The CDR3 is 14 amino acids. Germline lookup yields CDR1 SNHLY and CDR2 FYNNEI. The chain employs TRBV2 and TRBJ2-7; 9 positions match TRBD2. This clonotype originated in an elderly woman with active or convalescent COVID-19. What was sequenced was peripheral blood. The CDR3 region is CASRLSGGSYEQYF. In DNA form, the CDR3 reads TGTGCCAGCAGGCTTAGCGGGGGATCCTACGAGCAGTACTTC.